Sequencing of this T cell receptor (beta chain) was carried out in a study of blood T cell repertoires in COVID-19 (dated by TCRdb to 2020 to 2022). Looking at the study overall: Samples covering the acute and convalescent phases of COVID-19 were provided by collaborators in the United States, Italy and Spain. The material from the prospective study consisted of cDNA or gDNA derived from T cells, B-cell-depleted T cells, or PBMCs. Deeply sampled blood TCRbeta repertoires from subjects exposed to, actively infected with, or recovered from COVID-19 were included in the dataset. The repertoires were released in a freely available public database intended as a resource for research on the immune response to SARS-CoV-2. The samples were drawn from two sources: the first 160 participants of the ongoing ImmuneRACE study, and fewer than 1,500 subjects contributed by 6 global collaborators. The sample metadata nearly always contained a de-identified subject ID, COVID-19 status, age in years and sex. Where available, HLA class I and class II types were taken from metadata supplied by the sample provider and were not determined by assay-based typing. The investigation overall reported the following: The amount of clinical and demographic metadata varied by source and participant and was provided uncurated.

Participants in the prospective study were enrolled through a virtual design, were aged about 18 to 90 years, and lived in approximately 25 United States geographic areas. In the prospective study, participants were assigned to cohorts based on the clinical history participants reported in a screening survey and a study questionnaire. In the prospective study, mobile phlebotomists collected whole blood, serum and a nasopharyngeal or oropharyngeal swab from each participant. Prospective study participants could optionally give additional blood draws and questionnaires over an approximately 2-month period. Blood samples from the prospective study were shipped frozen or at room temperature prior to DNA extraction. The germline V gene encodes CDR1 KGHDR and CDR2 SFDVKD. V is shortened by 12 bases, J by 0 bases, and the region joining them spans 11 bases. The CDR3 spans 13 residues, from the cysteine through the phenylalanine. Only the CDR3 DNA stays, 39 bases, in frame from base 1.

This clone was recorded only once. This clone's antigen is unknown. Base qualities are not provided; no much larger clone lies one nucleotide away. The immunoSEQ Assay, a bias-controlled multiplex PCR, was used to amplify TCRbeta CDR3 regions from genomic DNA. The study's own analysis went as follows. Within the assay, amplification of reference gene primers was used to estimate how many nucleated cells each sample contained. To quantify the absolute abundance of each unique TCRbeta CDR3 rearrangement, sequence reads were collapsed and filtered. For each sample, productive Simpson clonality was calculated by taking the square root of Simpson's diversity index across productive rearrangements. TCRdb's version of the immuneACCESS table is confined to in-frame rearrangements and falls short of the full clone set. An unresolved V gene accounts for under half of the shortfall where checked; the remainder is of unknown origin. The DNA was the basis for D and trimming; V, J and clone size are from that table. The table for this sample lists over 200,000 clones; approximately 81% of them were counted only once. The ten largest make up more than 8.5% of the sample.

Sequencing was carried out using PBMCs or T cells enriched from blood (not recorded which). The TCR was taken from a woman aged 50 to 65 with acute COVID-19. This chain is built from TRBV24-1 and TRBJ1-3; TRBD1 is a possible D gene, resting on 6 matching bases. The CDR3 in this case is CAGGQFSGNTIYF. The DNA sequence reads TGTGCCGGCGGACAGTTCTCTGGAAACACCATATATTTT.